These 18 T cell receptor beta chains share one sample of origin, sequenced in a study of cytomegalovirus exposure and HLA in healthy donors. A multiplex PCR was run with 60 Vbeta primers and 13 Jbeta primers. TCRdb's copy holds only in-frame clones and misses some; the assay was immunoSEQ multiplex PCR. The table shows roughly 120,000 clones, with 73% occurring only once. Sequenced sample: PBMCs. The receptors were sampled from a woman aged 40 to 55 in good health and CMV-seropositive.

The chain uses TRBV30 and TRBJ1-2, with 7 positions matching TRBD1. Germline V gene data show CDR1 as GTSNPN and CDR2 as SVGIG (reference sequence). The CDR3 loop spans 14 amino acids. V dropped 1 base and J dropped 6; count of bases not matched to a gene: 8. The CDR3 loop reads CAWSEGAGGNGYTF. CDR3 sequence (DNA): TGTGCCTGGAGTGAAGGCGCAGGGGGTAATGGCTACACCTTC.

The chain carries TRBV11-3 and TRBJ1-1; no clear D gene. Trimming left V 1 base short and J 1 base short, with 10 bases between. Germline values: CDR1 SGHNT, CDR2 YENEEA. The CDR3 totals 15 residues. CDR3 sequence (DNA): TGTGCCAGCAGCTTAGGGGGAGGGCAGAACACTGAAGCTTTCTTT. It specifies CASSLGGGQNTEAFF. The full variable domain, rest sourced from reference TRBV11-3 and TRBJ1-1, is EAGVVQSPRYKIIEKKQPVAFWCNPISGHNTLYWYLQNLGQGPELLIRYENEEAVDDSQLPKDRFSAERLKGVDSTLKIQPAELGDSAVYLCASSLGGGQNTEAFFGQGTRLTVV.

The CDR3 spells CASSPTEIYNSPLHF. Here the CDR3 DNA reads TGTGCCAGCTCACCAACAGAAATTTATAATTCACCCCTCCACTTT. The chain combines TRBV18 with TRBJ1-6; no definite D call. Germline lookup yields CDR1 KGHSH and CDR2 LQKENI. V was clipped by 2 bases and J by 4 bases, with 9 bases between them. This CDR3 comprises 15 residues. Drawing the rest from reference TRBV18 and TRBJ1-6, the complete variable domain is NAGVMQNPRHLVRRRGQEARLRCSPMKGHSHVYWYRQLPEEGLKFMVYLQKENIIDESGMPKERFSAEFPKEGPSILRIQQVVRGDSAAYFCASSPTEIYNSPLHFGNGTRLTVT.

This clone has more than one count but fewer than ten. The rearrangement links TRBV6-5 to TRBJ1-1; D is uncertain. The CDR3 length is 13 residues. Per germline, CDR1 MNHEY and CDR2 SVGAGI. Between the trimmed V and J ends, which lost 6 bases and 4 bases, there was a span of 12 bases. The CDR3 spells CASSLREVTEAFF. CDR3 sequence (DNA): TGTGCCAGCAGCCTACGTGAGGTCACTGAAGCTTTCTTT.

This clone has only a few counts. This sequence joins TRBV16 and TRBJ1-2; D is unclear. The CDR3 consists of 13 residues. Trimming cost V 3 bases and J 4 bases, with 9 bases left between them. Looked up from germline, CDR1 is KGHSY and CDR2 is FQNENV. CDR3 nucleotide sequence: TGTGCCAGCAGCCAGACGACGGGCTATGGCTACACCTTC. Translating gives CASSQTTGYGYTF.

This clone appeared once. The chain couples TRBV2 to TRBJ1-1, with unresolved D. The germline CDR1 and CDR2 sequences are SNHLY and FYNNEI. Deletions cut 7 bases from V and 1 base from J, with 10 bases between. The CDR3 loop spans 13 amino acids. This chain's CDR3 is CASNRHKNTEAFF. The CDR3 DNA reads TGTGCCAGCAACCGACACAAGAACACTGAAGCTTTCTTT. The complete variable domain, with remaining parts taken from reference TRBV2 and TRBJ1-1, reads EPEVTQTPSHQVTQMGQEVILRCVPISNHLYFYWYRQILGQKVEFLVSFYNNEISEKSEIFDDQFSVERPDGSNFTLKIRSTKLEDSAMYFCASNRHKNTEAFFGQGTRLTVV.

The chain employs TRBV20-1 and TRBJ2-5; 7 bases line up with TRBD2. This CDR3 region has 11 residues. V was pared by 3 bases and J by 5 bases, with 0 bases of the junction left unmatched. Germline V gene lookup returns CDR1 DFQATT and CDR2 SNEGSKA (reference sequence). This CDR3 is CSARRGETQYF. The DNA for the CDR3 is TGCAGTGCTAGGCGGGGGGAGACCCAGTACTTC.

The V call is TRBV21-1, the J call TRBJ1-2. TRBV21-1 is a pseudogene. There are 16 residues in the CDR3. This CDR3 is CASSQRRRGLNYGYTF. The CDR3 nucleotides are TGTGCCAGCAGCCAAAGGCGGAGGGGACTTAACTATGGCTACACCTTC.

This chain's CDR3 is CSVEGNNEQFF. The DNA of the CDR3 is TGCAGCGTTGAAGGTAACAATGAGCAGTTCTTC. The chain uses TRBV29-1 and TRBJ2-1, with D unclear. Germline values: CDR1 SQVTM, CDR2 ANQGSEA. Trimming took off 1 base at V and 5 bases at J, with 3 bases between the two ends. The CDR3 runs 11 residues.

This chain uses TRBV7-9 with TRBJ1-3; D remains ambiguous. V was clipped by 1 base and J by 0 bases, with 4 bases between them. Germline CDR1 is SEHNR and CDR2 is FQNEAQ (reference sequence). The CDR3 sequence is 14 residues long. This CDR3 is CASSLGSSGNTIYF. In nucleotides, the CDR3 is TGTGCCAGCAGCTTAGGCAGCTCTGGAAACACCATATATTTT. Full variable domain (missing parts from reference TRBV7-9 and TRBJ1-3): DTGVSQNPRHKITKRGQNVTFRCDPISEHNRLYWYRQTLGQGPEFLTYFQNEAQLEKSRLLSDRFSAERPKGSFSTLEIQRTEQGDSAMYLCASSLGSSGNTIYFGEGSWLTVV.

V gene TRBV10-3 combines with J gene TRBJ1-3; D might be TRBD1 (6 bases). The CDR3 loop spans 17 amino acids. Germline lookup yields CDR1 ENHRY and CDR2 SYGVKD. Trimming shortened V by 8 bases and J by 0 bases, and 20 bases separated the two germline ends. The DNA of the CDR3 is TGTGCCATCGGAAGGGGGGGAACAATGAGCTCTGGAAACACCATATATTTT. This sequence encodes CAIGRGGTMSSGNTIYF.

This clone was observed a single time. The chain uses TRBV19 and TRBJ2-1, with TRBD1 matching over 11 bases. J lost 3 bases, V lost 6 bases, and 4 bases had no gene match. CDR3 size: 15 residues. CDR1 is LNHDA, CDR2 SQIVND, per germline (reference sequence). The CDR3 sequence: CASSPGTGGYNEQFF. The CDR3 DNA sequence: TGTGCCAGTAGCCCCGGGACAGGGGGCTACAATGAGCAGTTCTTC.

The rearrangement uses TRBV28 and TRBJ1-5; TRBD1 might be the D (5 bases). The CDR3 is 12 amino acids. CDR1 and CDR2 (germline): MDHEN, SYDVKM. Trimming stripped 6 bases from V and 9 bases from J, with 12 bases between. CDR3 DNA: TGTGCCAGCAGGCCCGGGGGGGTGCCCCAGCATTTT. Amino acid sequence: CASRPGGVPQHF.

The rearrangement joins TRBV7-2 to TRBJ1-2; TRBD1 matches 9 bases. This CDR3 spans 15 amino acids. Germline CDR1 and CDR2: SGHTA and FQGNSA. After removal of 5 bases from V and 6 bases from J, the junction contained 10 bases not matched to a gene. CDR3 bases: TGTGCCAGCAGCCCTGGACAGGGGAGGGCGGATGGCTACACCTTC. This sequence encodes CASSPGQGRADGYTF. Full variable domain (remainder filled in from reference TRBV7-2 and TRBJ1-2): GAGVSQSPSNKVTEKGKDVELRCDPISGHTALYWYRQSLGQGLEFLIYFQGNSAPDKSGLPSDRFSAERTGGSVSTLTIQRTQQEDSAVYLCASSPGQGRADGYTFGSGTRLTVV.

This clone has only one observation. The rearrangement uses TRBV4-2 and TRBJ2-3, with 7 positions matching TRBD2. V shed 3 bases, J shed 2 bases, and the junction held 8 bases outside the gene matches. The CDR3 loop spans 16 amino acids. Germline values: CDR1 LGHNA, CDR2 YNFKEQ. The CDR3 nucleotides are TGTGCCAGCAGCCAGGCCGCGGGAGCCGTCACAGATACGCAGTATTTT. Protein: CASSQAAGAVTDTQYF.

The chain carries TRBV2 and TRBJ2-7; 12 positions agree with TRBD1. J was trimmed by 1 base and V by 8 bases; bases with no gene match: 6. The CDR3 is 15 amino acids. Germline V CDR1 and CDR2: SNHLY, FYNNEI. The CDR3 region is CASDVGQGASYEQYF. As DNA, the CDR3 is TGTGCCAGCGACGTGGGACAGGGGGCTTCCTACGAGCAGTACTTC.

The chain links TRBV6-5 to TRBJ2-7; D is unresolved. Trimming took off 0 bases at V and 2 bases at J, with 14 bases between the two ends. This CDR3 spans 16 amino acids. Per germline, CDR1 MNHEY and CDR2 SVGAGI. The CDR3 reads CASSYSDSPSTYEQYF. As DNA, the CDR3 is TGTGCCAGCAGTTACTCAGACTCCCCGTCTACCTACGAGCAGTACTTC.

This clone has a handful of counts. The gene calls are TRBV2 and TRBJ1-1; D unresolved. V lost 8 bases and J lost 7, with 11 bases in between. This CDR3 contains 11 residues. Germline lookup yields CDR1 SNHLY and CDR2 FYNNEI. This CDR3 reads CASGRRDEAFF. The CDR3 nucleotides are TGTGCCAGCGGGAGGAGGGATGAAGCTTTCTTT.